This TCR beta chain emerged from a study of T cell changes during pregnancy in multiple sclerosis. There are 14 residues in the CDR3. Germline V gives CDR1 GTSNPN, CDR2 SVGIG (reference sequence). Trimming shortened V by 0 bases and J by 1 base, and 9 bases separated the two germline ends. Profiled with immunoSEQ multiplex PCR; TCRdb holds only in-frame clones, not every one. This sample has 130,000 or so clones; approximately 94% occur once, and the top ten carry around 6%. The receptor was derived from a female donor with multiple sclerosis, enrolled in a pregnancy study. The material was peripheral blood, obtained before pregnancy. The J gene is TRBJ1-2, the V gene TRBV30; D gene uncertain. CDR3 region: CAWSVNSLNYGYTF. The CDR3 DNA sequence: TGTGCCTGGAGTGTAAACAGCCTTAACTATGGCTACACCTTC.